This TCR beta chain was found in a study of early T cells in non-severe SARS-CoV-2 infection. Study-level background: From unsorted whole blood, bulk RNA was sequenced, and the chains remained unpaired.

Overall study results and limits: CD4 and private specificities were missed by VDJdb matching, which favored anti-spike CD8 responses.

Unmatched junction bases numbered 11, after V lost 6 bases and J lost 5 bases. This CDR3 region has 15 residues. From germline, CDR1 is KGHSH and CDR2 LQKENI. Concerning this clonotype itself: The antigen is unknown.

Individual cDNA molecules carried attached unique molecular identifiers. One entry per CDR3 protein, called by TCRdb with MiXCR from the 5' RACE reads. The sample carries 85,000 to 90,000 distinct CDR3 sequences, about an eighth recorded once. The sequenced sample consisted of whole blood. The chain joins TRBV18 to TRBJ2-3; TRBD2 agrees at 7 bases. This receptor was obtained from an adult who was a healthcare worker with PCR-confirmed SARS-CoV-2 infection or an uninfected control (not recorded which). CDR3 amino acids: CASSLAVSAGDTQYF. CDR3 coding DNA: TGTGCCAGCTCCCTAGCGGTCTCAGCGGGAGATACGCAGTATTTT.